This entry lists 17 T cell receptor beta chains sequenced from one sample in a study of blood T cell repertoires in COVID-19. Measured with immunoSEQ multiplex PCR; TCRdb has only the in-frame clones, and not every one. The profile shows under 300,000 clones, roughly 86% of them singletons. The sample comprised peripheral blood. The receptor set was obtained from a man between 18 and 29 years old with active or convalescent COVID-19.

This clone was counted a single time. The CDR3 spells CASGQGRATQYF. Here the CDR3 DNA reads TGTGCCAGCGGACAGGGTCGGGCGACCCAGTACTTC. The chain combines TRBV2 with TRBJ2-5; 8 nucleotides match TRBD1. The CDR3 has 12 amino acids. V lost 8 bases, J lost 7 bases, and 6 bases stayed unmatched. The germline CDR1 and CDR2 sequences are SNHLY and FYNNEI.

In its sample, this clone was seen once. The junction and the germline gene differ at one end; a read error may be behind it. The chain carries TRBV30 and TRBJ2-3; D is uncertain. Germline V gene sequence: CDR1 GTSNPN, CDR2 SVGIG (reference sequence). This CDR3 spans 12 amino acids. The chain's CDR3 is CAWSSGTDTQYF. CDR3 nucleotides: TGTGCCTGGTCCAGTGGCACGGATACGCAGTATTTT.

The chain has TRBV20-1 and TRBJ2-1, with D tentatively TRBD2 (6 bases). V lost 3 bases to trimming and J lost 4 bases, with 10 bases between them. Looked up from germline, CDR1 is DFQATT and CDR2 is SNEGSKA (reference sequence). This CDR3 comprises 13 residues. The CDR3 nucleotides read TGCAGTGCTAGTGGGGGACTGTACAATGAGCAGTTCTTC. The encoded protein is CSASGGLYNEQFF.

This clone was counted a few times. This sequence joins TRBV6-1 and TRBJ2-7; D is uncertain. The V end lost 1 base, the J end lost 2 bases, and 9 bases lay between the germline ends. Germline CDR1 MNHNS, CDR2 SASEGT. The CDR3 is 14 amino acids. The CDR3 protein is CASSEEYRTYEQYF. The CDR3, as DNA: TGTGCCAGCAGTGAAGAGTACAGAACCTACGAGCAGTACTTC.

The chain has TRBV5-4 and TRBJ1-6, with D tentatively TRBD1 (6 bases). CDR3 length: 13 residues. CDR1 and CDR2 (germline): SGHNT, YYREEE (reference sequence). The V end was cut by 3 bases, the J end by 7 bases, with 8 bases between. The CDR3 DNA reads TGTGCCAGCAGCTGGGACAAGAATTCACCCCTCCACTTT. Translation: CASSWDKNSPLHF.

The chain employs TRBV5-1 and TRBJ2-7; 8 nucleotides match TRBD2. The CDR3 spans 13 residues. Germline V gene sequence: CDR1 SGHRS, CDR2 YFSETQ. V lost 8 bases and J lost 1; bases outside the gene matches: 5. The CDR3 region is CASKRESSYEQYF. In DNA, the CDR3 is TGCGCCAGTAAGCGGGAGTCATCCTACGAGCAGTACTTC.

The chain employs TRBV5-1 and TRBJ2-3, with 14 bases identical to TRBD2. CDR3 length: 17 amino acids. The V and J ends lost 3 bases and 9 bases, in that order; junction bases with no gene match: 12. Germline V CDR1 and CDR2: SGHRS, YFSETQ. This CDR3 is CASSSDGLAGGLDTQYF. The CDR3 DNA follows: TGCGCCAGCAGCTCAGATGGACTAGCGGGGGGACTCGACACGCAGTATTTT.

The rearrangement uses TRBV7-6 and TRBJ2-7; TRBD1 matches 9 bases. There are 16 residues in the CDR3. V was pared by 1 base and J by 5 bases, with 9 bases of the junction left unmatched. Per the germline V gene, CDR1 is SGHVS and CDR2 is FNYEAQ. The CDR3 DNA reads TGTGCCAGCAGCTTAGTGCCGGGACAGGGTTTGGACGAGCAGTACTTC. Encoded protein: CASSLVPGQGLDEQYF.

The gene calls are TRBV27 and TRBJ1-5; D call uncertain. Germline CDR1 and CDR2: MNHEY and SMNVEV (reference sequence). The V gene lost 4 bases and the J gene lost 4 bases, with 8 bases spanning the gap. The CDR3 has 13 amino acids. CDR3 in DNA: TGTGCCAGCAGTTCAACAGTTAATCAGCCCCAGCATTTT. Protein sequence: CASSSTVNQPQHF.

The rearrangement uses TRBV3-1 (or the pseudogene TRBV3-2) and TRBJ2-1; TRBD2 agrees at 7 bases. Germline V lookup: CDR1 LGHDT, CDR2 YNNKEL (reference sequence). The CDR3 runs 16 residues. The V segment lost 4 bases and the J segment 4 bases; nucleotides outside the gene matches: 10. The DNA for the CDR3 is TGTGCCAGCAGCCGTCAAGCCAGCGGGGATTACAATGAGCAGTTCTTC. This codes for CASSRQASGDYNEQFF.

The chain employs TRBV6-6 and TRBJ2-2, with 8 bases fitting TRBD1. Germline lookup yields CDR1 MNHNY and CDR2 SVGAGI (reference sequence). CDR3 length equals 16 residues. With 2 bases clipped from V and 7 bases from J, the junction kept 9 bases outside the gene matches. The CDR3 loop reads CASSYGRGRDGGELFF. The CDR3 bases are TGTGCCAGCAGTTACGGCAGGGGGCGGGATGGCGGGGAGCTGTTTTTT.

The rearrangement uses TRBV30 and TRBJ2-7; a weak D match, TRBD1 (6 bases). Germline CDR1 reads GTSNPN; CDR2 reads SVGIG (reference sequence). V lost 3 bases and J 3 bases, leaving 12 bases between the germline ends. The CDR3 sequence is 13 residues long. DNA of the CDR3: TGTGCCTGGAGCCCGGGACACGGCTACGAGCAGTACTTC. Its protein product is CAWSPGHGYEQYF.

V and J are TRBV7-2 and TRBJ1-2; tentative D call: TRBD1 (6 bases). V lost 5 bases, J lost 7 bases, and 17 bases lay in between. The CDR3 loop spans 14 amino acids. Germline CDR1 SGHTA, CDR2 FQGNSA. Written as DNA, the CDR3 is TGTGCCAGCAGCCAAGGCAGGGGCGAGAGTGGCTACACCTTC. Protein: CASSQGRGESGYTF.

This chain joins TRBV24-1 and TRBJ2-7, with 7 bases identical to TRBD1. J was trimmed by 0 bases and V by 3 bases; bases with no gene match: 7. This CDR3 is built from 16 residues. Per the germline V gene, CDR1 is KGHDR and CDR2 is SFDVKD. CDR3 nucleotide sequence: TGTGCCACCAGTGATCCTGGGACAGAGAACTCCTACGAGCAGTACTTC. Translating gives CATSDPGTENSYEQYF.

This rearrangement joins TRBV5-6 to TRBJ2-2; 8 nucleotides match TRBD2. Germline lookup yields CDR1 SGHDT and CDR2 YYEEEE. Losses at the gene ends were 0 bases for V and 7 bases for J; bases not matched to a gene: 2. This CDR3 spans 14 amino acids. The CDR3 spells CASSLGLANGELFF. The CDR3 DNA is TGTGCCAGCAGCTTGGGACTAGCGAACGGGGAGCTGTTTTTT.

CDR3 nucleotide sequence: TGTGCCAGCAGCCAAGGGCTTCTTAGGGACAGGGGAGGCGGCTACACCTTC. It codes for CASSQGLLRDRGGGYTF. The gene calls are TRBV3-1 (or the pseudogene TRBV3-2) and TRBJ1-2; 10 bases are a match to TRBD1. This CDR3 is 17 amino acids long. V shed 1 base, J shed 8 bases, and the junction held 13 bases outside the gene matches. Germline V gene sequence: CDR1 LGHDT, CDR2 YNNKEL (reference sequence).

The CDR3 spells CASSPSLTGVNTEAFF. The CDR3 nucleotides are TGCGCCAGCAGCCCTAGCCTAACAGGGGTGAACACTGAAGCTTTCTTT. J is TRBJ1-1 and V is TRBV5-1; TRBD1 aligns across 7 bases. Germline V lookup: CDR1 SGHRS, CDR2 YFSETQ. The V and J ends lost 4 bases and 0 bases, in that order; junction bases with no gene match: 9. There are 16 residues in the CDR3.